This T cell receptor (beta chain) came from a study of somatic mutations in cytotoxic T cells in rheumatoid arthritis. CDR1 SGHTS and CDR2 YDEGEE come from the germline V gene. V gave up 2 bases and J gave up 4 bases, with 16 bases separating them. CDR3 length: 15 amino acids. Sequencing was performed with immunoSEQ multiplex PCR; in TCRdb, only in-frame clones are kept and a portion is missing. The sample holds about 20,000 clones; 74% are singletons and the top ten take about 5%. The sequenced material came from CD8+ T cells sorted from blood. This receptor was identified in a man between 60 and 70 years old in good health. The chain employs TRBV5-8 and TRBJ2-7; possible D gene TRBD2, 6 bases. CDR3 sequence: CASSLRRGTGYEQYF. CDR3 sequence (DNA): TGTGCCAGCAGCTTAAGACGGGGGACGGGTTACGAGCAGTACTTC.